This entry lists 18 T cell receptor beta chains sequenced from one sample in a study of early T cells in non-severe SARS-CoV-2 infection. One entry per CDR3 protein, called by TCRdb with MiXCR from the 5' RACE reads. The sample records 55,000 to 85,000 distinct CDR3 sequences, approximately 13% being singletons. Sequences were obtained from whole blood. Receptors were obtained from an adult who was a healthcare worker with PCR-confirmed SARS-CoV-2 infection or an uninfected control (not recorded which).

The chain joins TRBV19 to TRBJ1-1; 8 bases are a match to TRBD1. V was pared by 3 bases and J by 5 bases, with 5 bases of the junction left unmatched. CDR3 length equals 14 residues. The germline V gene has CDR1 LNHDA and CDR2 SQIVND (reference sequence). The CDR3 sequence is CASSIRQGKTEAFF. As DNA, the CDR3 is TGTGCCAGTAGTATTCGACAGGGGAAAACTGAAGCTTTCTTT.

This clonotype was seen more than once but under ten times. The V call is TRBV7-6, the J call TRBJ2-1; 7 nucleotides line up with TRBD2. CDR3 length: 13 amino acids. CDR1 is SGHVS, CDR2 FNYEAQ, per germline. The V and J ends lost 1 base and 7 bases, in that order; junction bases with no gene match: 1. CDR3 DNA: TGTGCCAGCAGCTTAGGACTAGCAAATGAGCAGTTCTTC. It encodes CASSLGLANEQFF. The complete variable domain, with remaining parts taken from reference TRBV7-6 and TRBJ2-1, reads GAGVSQSPRYKVTKRGQDVALRCDPISGHVSLYWYRQALGQGPEFLTYFNYEAQQDKSGLPNDRFSAERPEGSISTLTIQRTEQRDSAMYRCASSLGLANEQFFGPGTRLTVL.

The gene calls are TRBV20-1 and TRBJ2-1; D tentatively reads TRBD1 or TRBD2 (5 bases each). This CDR3 is built from 15 residues. Per the germline V gene, CDR1 is DFQATT and CDR2 is SNEGSKA (reference sequence). V lost 0 bases and J lost 5, with 14 bases in between. CDR3 region: CSARDPPRGHNEQFF. In DNA, the CDR3 is TGCAGTGCTAGAGACCCACCGAGGGGACACAATGAGCAGTTCTTC.

This clonotype was observed a few times. The chain carries TRBV12-3 or TRBV12-4 and TRBJ1-4; D may be TRBD1 (6 bases). Trimming removed 8 bases from V and 4 bases from J, with 14 bases in between. The CDR3 consists of 14 residues. The chain's CDR3 is CASQTGTNNEKLFF. CDR3 sequence (DNA): TGTGCCAGCCAGACCGGGACAAATAATGAAAAACTGTTTTTT.

There are many counts of this clonotype. The chain uses TRBV12-3 or TRBV12-4 and TRBJ1-4, with 7 bases lining up with TRBD1. The ends lost 3 bases at V and 1 base at J; junction bases unmatched: 2. The CDR3 is 15 amino acids. The CDR3, as DNA: TGTGCCAGCAGTTTTCAGGGGGGAACTAATGAAAAACTGTTTTTT. Translated: CASSFQGGTNEKLFF.

This clonotype occurred a few times. The chain joins TRBV7-2 to TRBJ1-3; D not resolved. Trimming left V 5 bases short and J 1 base short, with 15 bases between. The CDR3 is made up of 16 amino acids. Germline values: CDR1 SGHTA, CDR2 FQGNSA. The CDR3 DNA reads TGTGCCAGCAGCCCATTTCAACGTGTATCTGGAAACACCATATATTTT. This codes for CASSPFQRVSGNTIYF.

The CDR3 here is CASSLHPSGENIQYF. The CDR3 bases are TGTGCCAGCAGCTTGCACCCTAGCGGGGAAAACATTCAGTACTTC. V gene TRBV5-5 combines with J gene TRBJ2-4; 9 nucleotides align to TRBD2. V lost 1 base, J lost 5 bases, and 4 bases stayed unmatched. The V gene's germline CDR1 is SGHKS and CDR2 YYEKEE (reference sequence). The CDR3 contains 15 residues.

This clonotype came up many times. The chain has TRBV29-1 and TRBJ2-3, with TRBD1 identical over 12 bases. Trimming took 5 bases from V and 6 from J; bases not matched to a gene: 6. The CDR3 loop spans 14 amino acids. Per germline, CDR1 SQVTM and CDR2 ANQGSEA. The CDR3 DNA reads TGCAGCGTTCCGGGACAGGGGGCGTTTGATACGCAGTATTTT. Amino acid sequence: CSVPGQGAFDTQYF.

This clonotype came up a few times. This is likely a read error, given that the CDR3 carries no conserved phenylalanine or tryptophan at its end. Because the CDR3's place on the DNA is in doubt, the DNA is left out and the CDR3 is given as listed by TCRdb. The genes are TRBV5-5 and TRBJ1-2. Inclusive of both ends, the CDR3 amounts to 14 amino acids. Germline V gives CDR1 SGHKS, CDR2 YYEKEE (reference sequence). The CDR3 protein is CASRFMDGGSPLYH.

This clonotype was recorded a few times. The chain is built from TRBV6-5 and TRBJ1-1, with D perhaps matching TRBD1 (6 bases). Per germline, CDR1 MNHEY and CDR2 SVGAGI. V was trimmed by 10 bases and J by 10 bases, leaving 13 bases between them. The CDR3 loop spans 10 amino acids. The CDR3 DNA sequence: TGTGCCACTAAACAGGGTACAGCTTTCTTT. Amino acid sequence: CATKQGTAFF.

The rearrangement links TRBV9 to TRBJ1-4, with 7 bases aligning to TRBD1. The germline gives CDR1 SGDLS, CDR2 YYNGEE. Unmatched junction bases numbered 9, after V lost 4 bases and J lost 6 bases. This CDR3 has 15 amino acids. CDR3 residues: CASSLGGTEDEKLFF. The CDR3 region has the DNA TGTGCCAGCAGCTTAGGCGGGACAGAGGATGAAAAACTGTTTTTT.

The chain joins TRBV25-1 to TRBJ1-1, with TRBD1 as a possible D gene (5 bases). V shed 6 bases and J shed 11 bases, with 19 bases lying between them. CDR3 length equals 13 residues. Per germline, CDR1 MGHDK and CDR2 SYGVNS. CDR3 nucleotide sequence: TGTGCCAGCAGGCCCAGGGCCCTCGAGTTGGCTTTCTTT. Translated, it gives CASRPRALELAFF.

The CDR3 here is CAGGGLNSPLHF. The CDR3 nucleotides are TGTGCCGGAGGGGGTCTCAATTCACCCCTCCACTTT. This sequence joins TRBV10-3 and TRBJ1-6; weak D call: TRBD1 (6 bases). Between the trimmed V and J ends, which lost 11 bases and 7 bases, there was a span of 12 bases. The CDR3 is 12 residues long. In germline, CDR1 is ENHRY, CDR2 SYGVKD.

The table lists this clonotype with a few counts. The rearrangement links TRBV28 to TRBJ1-2, with 7 bases lining up with TRBD1. CDR3 length equals 15 residues. From germline, CDR1 is MDHEN and CDR2 SYDVKM. The V segment lost 6 bases and the J segment 4 bases; nucleotides outside the gene matches: 11. CDR3 coding DNA: TGTGCCAGCAGGGCGGGCTCGGACAGGTTCTATGGCTACACCTTC. Residues: CASRAGSDRFYGYTF.

This clonotype was counted at least ten times. The gene calls are TRBV9 and TRBJ2-3; D is perhaps TRBD1 or TRBD2 (5 bases each). Germline CDR1 SGDLS, CDR2 YYNGEE. With 3 bases removed from V and 6 bases from J, the gap between germline ends came to 17 bases. The CDR3 is made up of 15 amino acids. CDR3 residues: CASSAGPSGPDTQYF. The CDR3 DNA follows: TGTGCCAGCAGCGCGGGGCCTTCAGGACCCGATACGCAGTATTTT.

This clonotype was seen ten or more times. V and J are TRBV20-1 and TRBJ2-3, with D uncertain. Trimming cost V 3 bases and J 2 bases, with 6 bases left between them. The CDR3 length is 12 residues. The germline CDR1 and CDR2 sequences are DFQATT and SNEGSKA (reference sequence). Written as DNA, the CDR3 is TGCAGTGCTAGGGAGTCCACAGATACGCAGTATTTT. Its protein is CSARESTDTQYF.

This clonotype has a handful of counts. The chain employs TRBV2 and TRBJ2-2; D not certain. This CDR3 is 13 amino acids long. V gave up 3 bases and J gave up 6 bases, with 8 bases separating them. Germline CDR1 is SNHLY and CDR2 is FYNNEI. CDR3 region: CASSEVVAGELFF. CDR3 DNA sequence: TGTGCCAGCAGTGAGGTAGTAGCCGGGGAGCTGTTTTTT.

This clonotype was recorded at least ten times. The chain employs TRBV20-1 and TRBJ2-3; TRBD2 agrees at 10 bases. Germline lookup yields CDR1 DFQATT and CDR2 SNEGSKA (reference sequence). The ends lost 7 bases at V and 4 bases at J; junction bases unmatched: 5. The CDR3 spans 13 residues. CDR3 loop: CSVLAGVSDTQYF. DNA for the CDR3: TGCAGTGTTCTAGCGGGGGTTTCAGATACGCAGTATTTT.